The text below deals with one TCR beta chain. The data are from a study of Tregs in tolerant kidney transplant recipients. The assay was immunoSEQ multiplex PCR, and TCRdb's table has in-frame clones only and misses some. The profile shows hundreds of thousands of clones, roughly 84% of them singletons. Per germline, CDR1 SEHNR and CDR2 FQNEAQ (reference sequence). This CDR3 has 16 residues. Deletions cut 5 bases from V and 3 bases from J, with 16 bases between. The material sequenced was CD4+ T cells from blood. This receptor was taken from a human donor in good health. The J gene is TRBJ1-4, the V gene TRBV7-9, with D possibly being TRBD1 (5 bases). The CDR3 reads CASSPRRDQSNEKLFF. Written as DNA, the CDR3 is TGTGCCAGCAGCCCTCGTCGGGACCAGTCTAATGAAAAACTGTTTTTT.